The 4 T cell receptor beta chains given below trace back to one sample, sequenced in a study of cytomegalovirus exposure and HLA in healthy donors. Data came from immunoSEQ multiplex PCR; TCRdb stores just in-frame clones and leaves some out. This sample has more than 60,000 clones, with roughly 89% found just once. Input material: PBMCs. These TCRs come from a young woman in good health and CMV-seronegative.

V is TRBV9 and J is TRBJ2-7, with 8 nucleotides matching TRBD2. Trimming cost V 3 bases and J 5 bases; bases outside gene matches: 7. Germline V CDR1 and CDR2: SGDLS, YYNGEE. This CDR3 comprises 14 residues. The CDR3 region is CASSGSGAHNEQYF. CDR3 bases: TGTGCCAGCAGCGGTAGCGGGGCCCACAACGAGCAGTACTTC.

The chain is built from TRBV27 and TRBJ2-3; 7 nucleotides match TRBD2. CDR1 is MNHEY and CDR2 is SMNVEV in the germline V gene (reference sequence). J was trimmed by 6 bases and V by 0 bases; bases with no gene match: 9. The CDR3 has 16 residues. CDR3 bases: TGTGCCAGCAGTTTATCGGGGGGGGTCAGGGCGGATACGCAGTATTTT. Protein product: CASSLSGGVRADTQYF.

This chain joins TRBV7-9 and TRBJ2-2, with a possible D match to TRBD1 (6 bases). The CDR3 contains 14 residues. V was pared by 6 bases and J by 6 bases, with 14 bases between. The V gene's germline CDR1 is SEHNR and CDR2 FQNEAQ (reference sequence). The CDR3 nucleotides read TGTGCCAGCAGTTACACAGGGACCGCCGGGGAGCTGTTTTTT. It yields the protein CASSYTGTAGELFF.

Only a few counts were recorded for this clone. The chain combines TRBV5-4 with TRBJ2-1; 7 bases map to TRBD2. CDR1 and CDR2 (germline): SGHNT, YYREEE (reference sequence). V lost 3 bases and J lost 3; bases outside the gene matches: 9. The CDR3 extends over 16 amino acids. Written as DNA, the CDR3 is TGTGCCAGCAGCTCCGGTCGCGGGAGAGGCTACAATGAGCAGTTCTTC. It is translated as CASSSGRGRGYNEQFF. Based on the CDR3 plus reference TRBV5-4 and TRBJ2-1, the full variable domain is ETGVTQSPTHLIKTRGQQVTLRCSSQSGHNTVSWYQQALGQGPQFIFQYYREEENGRGNFPPRFSGLQFPNYSSELNVNALELDDSALYLCASSSGRGRGYNEQFFGPGTRLTVL.